The TCR beta chain under discussion was sequenced for a study of T-cell reconstitution after alpha-beta-depleted transplantation in children. Study results and limitations: Some patients' high day-60 TCRbeta diversity was attributed to recipient cells surviving conditioning. It was reported that alpha-beta T cells came from several hundred expanded graft clones (about two months after transplant).

It was with unique molecular identifiers that the TCRbeta library was prepared. TCRdb fed the PCR reads into MiXCR, producing one record per CDR3 protein. Of about 900,000 distinct CDR3 sequences listed, around 30% are singletons. This clonotype turned up a few times. Its target is unknown. This specimen consisted of PBMCs, mostly from graft donor cells, obtained 360 days after TCRalphabeta/CD19-depleted stem cell transplant. This TCR came from a boy younger than two who had a stem cell transplant for SCID, so the T cells may come from the graft donor.

As DNA, the CDR3 is TGTGCCAGCAGTTGGGGACTAGCCTCCGGGGAGCTGTTTTTT. Its protein is CASSWGLASGELFF. The genes are TRBV12-3 or TRBV12-4 and TRBJ2-2, with TRBD2 matching 9 bases. Germline trimming cut 4 bases from V and 6 bases from J; bases unmatched to any gene: 3. This CDR3 spans 14 amino acids.